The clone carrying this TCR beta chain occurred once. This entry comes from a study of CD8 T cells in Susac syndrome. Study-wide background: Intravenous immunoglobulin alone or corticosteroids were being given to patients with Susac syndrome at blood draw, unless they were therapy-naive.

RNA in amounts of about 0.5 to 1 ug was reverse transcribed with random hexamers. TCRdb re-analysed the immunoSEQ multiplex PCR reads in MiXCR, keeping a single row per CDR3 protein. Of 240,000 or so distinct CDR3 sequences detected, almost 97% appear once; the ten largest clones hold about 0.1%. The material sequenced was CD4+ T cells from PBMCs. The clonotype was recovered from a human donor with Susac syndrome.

CDR3 protein: CASSLTGYKNTEAFF. The CDR3 DNA follows: TGTGCCAGCAGTCTCACAGGGTACAAGAACACTGAAGCTTTCTTT. This chain joins TRBV12-3 or TRBV12-4 and TRBJ1-1, with D possibly matching TRBD1 (6 bases). V was cut by 5 bases and J by 1 base, with 14 bases left in between. The CDR3 covers 15 residues.